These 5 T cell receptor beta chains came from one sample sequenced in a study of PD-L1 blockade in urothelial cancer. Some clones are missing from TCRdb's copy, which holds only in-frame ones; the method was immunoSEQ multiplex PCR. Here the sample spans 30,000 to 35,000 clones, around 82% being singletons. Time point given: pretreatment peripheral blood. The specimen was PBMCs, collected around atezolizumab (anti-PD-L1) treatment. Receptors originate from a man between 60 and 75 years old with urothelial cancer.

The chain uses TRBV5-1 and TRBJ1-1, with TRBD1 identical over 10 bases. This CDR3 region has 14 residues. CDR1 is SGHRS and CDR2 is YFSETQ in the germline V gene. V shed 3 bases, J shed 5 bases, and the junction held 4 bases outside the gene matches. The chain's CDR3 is CASSSWDRGTEAFF. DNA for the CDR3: TGCGCCAGCAGCTCTTGGGACAGGGGAACTGAAGCTTTCTTT.

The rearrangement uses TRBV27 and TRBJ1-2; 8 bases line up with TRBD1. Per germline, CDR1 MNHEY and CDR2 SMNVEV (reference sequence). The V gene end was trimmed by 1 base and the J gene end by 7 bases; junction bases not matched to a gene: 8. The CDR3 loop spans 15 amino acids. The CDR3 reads CASSLWSRGPSGYTF. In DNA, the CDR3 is TGTGCCAGCAGTTTATGGTCCAGGGGGCCCAGTGGCTACACCTTC.

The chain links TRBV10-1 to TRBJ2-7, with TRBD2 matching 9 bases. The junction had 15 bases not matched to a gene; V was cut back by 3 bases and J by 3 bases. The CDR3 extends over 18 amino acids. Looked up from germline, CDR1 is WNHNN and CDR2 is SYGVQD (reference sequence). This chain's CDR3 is CASSDYHPGSGSFYEQYF. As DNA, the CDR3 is TGCGCCAGCAGTGATTATCATCCGGGTAGCGGGAGTTTCTACGAGCAGTACTTC.

This chain's CDR3 is CASSFPRSTLQYF. CDR3 DNA sequence: TGTGCCAGTAGTTTCCCGAGGAGTACGCTTCAGTACTTC. This chain joins TRBV19 and TRBJ2-4; D uncertain. Germline V gives CDR1 LNHDA, CDR2 SQIVND (reference sequence). V was trimmed by 5 bases and J by 11 bases, leaving 16 bases between them. The CDR3 runs 13 residues.

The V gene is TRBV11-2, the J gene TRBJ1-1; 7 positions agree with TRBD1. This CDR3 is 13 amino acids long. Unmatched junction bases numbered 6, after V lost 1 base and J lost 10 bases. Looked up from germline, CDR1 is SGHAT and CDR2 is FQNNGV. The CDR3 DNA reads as TGTGCCAGCAGCTTAGGGCAGAGGGGGCGAGCTTTCTTT. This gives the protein CASSLGQRGRAFF.